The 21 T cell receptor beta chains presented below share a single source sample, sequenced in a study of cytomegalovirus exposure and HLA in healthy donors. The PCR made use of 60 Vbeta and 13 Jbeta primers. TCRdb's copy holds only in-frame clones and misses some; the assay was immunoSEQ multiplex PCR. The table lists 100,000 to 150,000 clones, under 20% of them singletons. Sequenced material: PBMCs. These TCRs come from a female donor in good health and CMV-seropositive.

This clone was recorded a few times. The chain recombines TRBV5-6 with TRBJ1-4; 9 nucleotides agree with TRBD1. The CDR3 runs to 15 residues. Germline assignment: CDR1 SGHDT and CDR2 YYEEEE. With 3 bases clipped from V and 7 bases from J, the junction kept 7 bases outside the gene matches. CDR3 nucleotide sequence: TGTGCCAGCAGCTCGACGGGACAGGGTACTGAAAAACTGTTTTTT. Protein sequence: CASSSTGQGTEKLFF.

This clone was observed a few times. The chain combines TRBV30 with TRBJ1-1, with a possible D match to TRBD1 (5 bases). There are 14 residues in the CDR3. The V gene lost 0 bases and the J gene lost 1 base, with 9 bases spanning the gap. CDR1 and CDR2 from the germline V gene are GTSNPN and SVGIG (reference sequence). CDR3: CAWSVLQGNTEAFF. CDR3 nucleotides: TGTGCCTGGAGTGTACTCCAGGGGAACACTGAAGCTTTCTTT.

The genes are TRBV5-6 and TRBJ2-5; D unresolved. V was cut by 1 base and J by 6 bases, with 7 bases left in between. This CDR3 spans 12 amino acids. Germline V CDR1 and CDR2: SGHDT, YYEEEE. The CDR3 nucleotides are TGTGCCAGCAGCTTGACCGCGCAGACCCAGTACTTC. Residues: CASSLTAQTQYF.

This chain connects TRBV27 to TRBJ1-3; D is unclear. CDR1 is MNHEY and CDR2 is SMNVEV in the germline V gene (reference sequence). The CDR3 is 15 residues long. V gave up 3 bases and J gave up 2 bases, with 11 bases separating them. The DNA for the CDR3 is TGTGCCAGCAGTTTGAGAAGTAACGCTGGAAACACCATATATTTT. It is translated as CASSLRSNAGNTIYF.

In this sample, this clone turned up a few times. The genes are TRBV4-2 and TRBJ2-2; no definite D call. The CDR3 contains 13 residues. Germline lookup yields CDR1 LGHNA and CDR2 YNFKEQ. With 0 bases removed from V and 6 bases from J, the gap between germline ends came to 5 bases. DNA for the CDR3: TGTGCCAGCAGCCAAGATCGTTCCGGGGAGCTGTTTTTT. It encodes CASSQDRSGELFF.

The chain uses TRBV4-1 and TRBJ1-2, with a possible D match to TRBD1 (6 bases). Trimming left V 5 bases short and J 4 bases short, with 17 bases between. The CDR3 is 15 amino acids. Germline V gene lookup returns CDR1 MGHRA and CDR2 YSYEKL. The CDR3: CASSSQQGRGYGYTF. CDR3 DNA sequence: TGCGCCAGCAGCTCCCAACAGGGTCGTGGCTATGGCTACACCTTC.

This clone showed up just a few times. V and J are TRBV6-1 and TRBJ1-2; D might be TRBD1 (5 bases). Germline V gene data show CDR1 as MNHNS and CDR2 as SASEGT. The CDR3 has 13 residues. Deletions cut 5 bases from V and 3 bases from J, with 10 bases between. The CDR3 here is CASSLREDYGYTF. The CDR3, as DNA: TGTGCCAGCAGTCTCAGGGAGGACTATGGCTACACCTTC.

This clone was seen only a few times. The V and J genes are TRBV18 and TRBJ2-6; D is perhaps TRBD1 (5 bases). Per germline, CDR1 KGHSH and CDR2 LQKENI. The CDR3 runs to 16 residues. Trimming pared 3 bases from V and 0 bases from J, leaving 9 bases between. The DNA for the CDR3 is TGTGCCAGCTCACCTTGGACAATCTCTGGGGCCAACGTCCTGACTTTC. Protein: CASSPWTISGANVLTF.

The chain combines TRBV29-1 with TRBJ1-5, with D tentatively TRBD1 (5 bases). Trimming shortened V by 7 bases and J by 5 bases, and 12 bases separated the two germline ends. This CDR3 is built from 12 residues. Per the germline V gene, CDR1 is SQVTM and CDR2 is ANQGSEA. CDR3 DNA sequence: TGCAGCGCGAAATGGGGGGATCAGCCCCAGCATTTT. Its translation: CSAKWGDQPQHF.

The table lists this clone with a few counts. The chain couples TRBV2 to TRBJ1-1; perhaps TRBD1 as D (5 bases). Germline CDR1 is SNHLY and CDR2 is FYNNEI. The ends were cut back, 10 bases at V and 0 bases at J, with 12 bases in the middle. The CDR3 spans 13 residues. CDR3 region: CATRTQMNTEAFF. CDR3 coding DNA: TGTGCCACAAGGACACAGATGAACACTGAAGCTTTCTTT.

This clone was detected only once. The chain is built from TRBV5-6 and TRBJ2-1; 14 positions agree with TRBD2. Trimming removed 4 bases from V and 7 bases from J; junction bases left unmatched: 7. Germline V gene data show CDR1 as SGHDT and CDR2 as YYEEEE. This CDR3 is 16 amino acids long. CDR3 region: CASSMTGTSGRNEQFF. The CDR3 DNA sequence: TGTGCCAGCAGCATGACGGGGACTAGCGGGAGAAATGAGCAGTTCTTC.

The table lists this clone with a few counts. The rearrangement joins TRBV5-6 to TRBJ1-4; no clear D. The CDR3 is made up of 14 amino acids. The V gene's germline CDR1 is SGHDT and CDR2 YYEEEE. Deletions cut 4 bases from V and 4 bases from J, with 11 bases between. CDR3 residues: CASSAQSFNEKLFF. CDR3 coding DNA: TGTGCCAGCAGCGCCCAAAGCTTTAATGAAAAACTGTTTTTT.

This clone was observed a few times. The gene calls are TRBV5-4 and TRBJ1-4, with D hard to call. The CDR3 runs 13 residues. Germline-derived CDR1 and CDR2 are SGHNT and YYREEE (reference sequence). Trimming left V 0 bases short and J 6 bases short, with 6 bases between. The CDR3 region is CASSLGADEKLFF. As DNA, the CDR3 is TGTGCCAGCAGCTTGGGAGCGGATGAAAAACTGTTTTTT. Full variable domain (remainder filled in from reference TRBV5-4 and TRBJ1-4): ETGVTQSPTHLIKTRGQQVTLRCSSQSGHNTVSWYQQALGQGPQFIFQYYREEENGRGNFPPRFSGLQFPNYSSELNVNALELDDSALYLCASSLGADEKLFFGSGTQLSVL.

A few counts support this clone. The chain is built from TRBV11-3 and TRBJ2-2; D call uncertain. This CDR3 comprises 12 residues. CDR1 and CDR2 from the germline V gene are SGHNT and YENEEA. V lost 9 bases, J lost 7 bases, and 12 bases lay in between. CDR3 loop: CASAVGHGELFF. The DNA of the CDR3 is TGTGCCAGTGCGGTCGGTCACGGGGAGCTGTTTTTT.

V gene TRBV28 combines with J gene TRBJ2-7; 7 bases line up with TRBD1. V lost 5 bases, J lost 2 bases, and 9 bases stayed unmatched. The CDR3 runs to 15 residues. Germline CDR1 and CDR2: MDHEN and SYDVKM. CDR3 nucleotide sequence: TGTGCCAGCAGTCTCGATCCAGGGACAGCCTACGAGCAGTACTTC. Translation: CASSLDPGTAYEQYF.

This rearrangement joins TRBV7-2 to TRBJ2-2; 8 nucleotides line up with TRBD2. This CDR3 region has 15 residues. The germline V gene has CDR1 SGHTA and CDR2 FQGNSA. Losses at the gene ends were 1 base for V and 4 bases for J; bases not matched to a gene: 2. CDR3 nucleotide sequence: TGTGCCAGCAGCTTAGTCGGGGGGGCCACCGGGGAGCTGTTTTTT. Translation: CASSLVGGATGELFF.

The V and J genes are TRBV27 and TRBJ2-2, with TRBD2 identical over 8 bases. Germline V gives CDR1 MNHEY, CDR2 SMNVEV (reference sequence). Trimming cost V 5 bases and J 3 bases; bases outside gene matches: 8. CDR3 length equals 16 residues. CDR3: CASSPTPGGDTGELFF. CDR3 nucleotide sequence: TGTGCCAGCAGTCCCACTCCGGGGGGGGACACCGGGGAGCTGTTTTTT.

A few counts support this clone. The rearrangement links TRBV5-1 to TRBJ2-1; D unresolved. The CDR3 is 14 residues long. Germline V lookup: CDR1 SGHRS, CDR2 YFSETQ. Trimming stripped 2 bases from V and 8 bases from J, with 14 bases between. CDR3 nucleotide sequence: TGCGCCAGCAGCTTTCTAACTGTCGGAGATGAGCAGTTCTTC. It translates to CASSFLTVGDEQFF.

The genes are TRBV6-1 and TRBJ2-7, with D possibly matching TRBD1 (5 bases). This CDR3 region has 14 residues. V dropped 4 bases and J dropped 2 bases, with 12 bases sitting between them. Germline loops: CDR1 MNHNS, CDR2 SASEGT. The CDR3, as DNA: TGTGCCAGCAGTGGGGCAGGGCTAACCTACGAGCAGTACTTC. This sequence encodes CASSGAGLTYEQYF.

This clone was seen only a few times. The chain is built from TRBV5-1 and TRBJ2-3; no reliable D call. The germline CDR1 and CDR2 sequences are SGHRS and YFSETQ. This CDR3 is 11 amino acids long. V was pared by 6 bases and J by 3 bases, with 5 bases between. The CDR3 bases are TGCGCCAGCATGAGGACAGATACGCAGTATTTT. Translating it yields CASMRTDTQYF.

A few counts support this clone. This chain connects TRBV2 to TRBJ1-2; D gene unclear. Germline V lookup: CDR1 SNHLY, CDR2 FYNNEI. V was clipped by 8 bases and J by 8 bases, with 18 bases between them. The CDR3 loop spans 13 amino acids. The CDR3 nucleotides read TGTGCCAGCCTCAAGGAACAAGGCGGGGGCTACACCTTC. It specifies CASLKEQGGGYTF.